This T cell receptor beta chain was captured in a study of PD-1 blockade in classical Hodgkin lymphoma. Germline assignment: CDR1 MGHDK and CDR2 SYGVNS. CDR3 length: 16 amino acids. V lost 4 bases and J lost 0, with 10 bases in between. Findings and caveats of the study: Patients who initiated nivolumab within 1 year of ASCT were excluded.

The table came from immunoSEQ multiplex PCR; TCRdb's copy has only in-frame clones and leaves some out. Among tens of thousands of clones listed, around nine tenths were seen once. Indicated time point: cycle 4 day 1 (C4D1), after less than 7 weeks of nivolumab. With no exception, relapse followed autologous stem cell transplantation in all patients, and brentuximab vedotin exposure varied. Regarding this clone: Its antigen is not known.

This TCR was recovered from a human donor with classical Hodgkin lymphoma. The sequences come from peripheral blood mononuclear cells (PBMCs), collected before the fourth cycle of nivolumab. V is TRBV25-1 and J is TRBJ1-6, with a tentative D call TRBD1 (6 bases). CDR3 amino acids: CASSATGSSYNSPLHF. CDR3 bases: TGTGCCAGCAGTGCAACAGGGAGCTCCTATAATTCACCCCTCCACTTT.